The rows below give T cell receptor beta chains drawn from one sample of a study of regulatory dendritic cells for organ transplantation. TCRdb keeps only in-frame clones here, not all; method: immunoSEQ multiplex PCR. The sample has about 12,000 clones, about 60% seen once; the top ten hold 1.2%. Which antigens these TCRs recognize remains unknown. The sample consisted of naive CD8+ T cells from blood cultured with dendritic cells. Receptors originate from a human donor in good health. Each CDR3 is given with its conserved first and last residue. D genes are given only for firm matches. Part of the rows lack a size; the others show once, few, many or a class for expanded clones.

J gene	CDR3 length	clone size	D gene	V gene	CDR3 protein	CDR3 DNA
TRBJ2-3	16	NA	TRBD2	TRBV7-9	CASSEPLAGATDTQYF	TGTGCCAGCAGCGAACCTCTAGCGGGGGCTACAGATACGCAGTATTTT
TRBJ2-1	15	few	NA	TRBV19	CASSLGTPFYNEQFF	TGTGCCAGTAGTCTAGGGACTCCCTTCTACAATGAGCAGTTCTTC
TRBJ2-2	15	NA	TRBD1	TRBV6-6	CASSVGTGVTGELFF	TGTGCCAGCAGTGTCGGGACAGGGGTCACCGGGGAGCTGTTTTTT
TRBJ2-3	15	NA	NA	TRBV9	CASSVGSGATDTQYF	TGTGCCAGCAGCGTAGGGTCAGGGGCTACAGATACGCAGTATTTT
TRBJ1-6	15	NA	NA	TRBV5-4	CASRIDNISYSPLHF	TGTGCCAGCAGAATAGATAATATCTCCTATTCACCCCTCCACTTT
TRBJ2-5	14	NA	TRBD2	TRBV7-9	CASSPGTTRETQYF	TGTGCCAGCAGCCCCGGGACTACGCGGGAGACCCAGTACTTC
TRBJ2-7	14	NA	TRBD1	TRBV4-1	CASSPGTGFYEQYF	TGCGCCAGCAGCCCAGGGACAGGATTTTACGAGCAGTACTTC
TRBJ1-2	14	once	NA	TRBV4-3	CASSQVTGNYGYTF	TGCGCCAGCAGCCAAGTGACAGGAAACTATGGCTACACCTTC
TRBJ1-5	13	NA	TRBD1	TRBV29-1	CSVTTGAEQPQHF	TGCAGCGTGACCACAGGGGCGGAACAGCCCCAGCATTTT
TRBJ1-2	16	NA	NA	TRBV15	CATSRDRGSALYGYTF	TGTGCCACCAGCAGAGATCGAGGCAGCGCGCTCTATGGCTACACCTTC
TRBJ2-5	16	NA	TRBD2	TRBV5-1	CASSLVTSGVQETQYF	TGCGCCAGCAGCTTGGTGACTAGCGGGGTCCAAGAGACCCAGTACTTC
TRBJ1-1	14	NA	NA	TRBV6-1	CASPEGGEDTEAFF	TGTGCCAGCCCGGAAGGAGGGGAGGACACTGAAGCTTTCTTT
TRBJ2-5	13	NA	NA	TRBV27	CASSGYLEETQYF	TGTGCCAGCAGTGGGTATTTGGAGGAGACCCAGTACTTC
TRBJ2-7	14	once	NA	TRBV4-3	CASSQGLDPYEQYF	TGCGCCAGCAGCCAAGGCCTAGACCCCTACGAGCAGTACTTC
TRBJ2-7	14	NA	TRBD1	TRBV9	CASSLGTGPYEQYF	TGTGCCAGCAGCCTGGGGACAGGACCCTACGAGCAGTACTTC
TRBJ2-2	17	once	TRBD2	TRBV7-3	CASSISGGAVGSGELFF	TGTGCCAGCAGCATTAGCGGGGGGGCCGTTGGTTCCGGGGAGCTGTTTTTT
TRBJ2-7	14	NA	NA	TRBV6-5	CASSYSGTPYEQYF	TGTGCCAGCAGTTACTCCGGGACTCCTTACGAGCAGTACTTC
TRBJ1-1	15	NA	TRBD1	TRBV27	CASSLSRTGGTEAFF	TGTGCCAGCAGTTTATCGAGGACAGGGGGAACTGAAGCTTTCTTT
TRBJ2-7	13	NA	NA	TRBV7-8	CASSLARAREQYF	TGTGCCAGCAGCTTAGCGCGGGCGCGGGAGCAGTACTTC
TRBJ1-1	14	NA	NA	TRBV7-9	CASSLEGAGTEAFF	TGTGCCAGCAGCTTAGAAGGGGCCGGTACTGAAGCTTTCTTT
TRBJ2-7	13	once	TRBD2	TRBV18	CASSPAGGYEQYF	TGTGCCAGCTCACCGGCCGGGGGGTACGAGCAGTACTTC
TRBJ1-5	12	NA	NA	TRBV27	CASSFPGQPQHF	TGTGCCAGCAGTTTCCCGGGGCAGCCCCAGCATTTT